This is a list of T cell receptor beta chains from one sample in a study of T-cell memory formation after mild COVID-19. TCRdb used MiXCR to reprocess the 5' RACE reads, holding one entry per CDR3 protein. Here the sample spans some 180,000 distinct CDR3 sequences, under 20% being singletons. Sample: PBMCs or a T cell subset sorted from them (not recorded which). The receptors stem from a man aged 18 to 29 who had mild COVID-19 (a few samples of this study predate the infection). Cell type and time point are not known. Both conserved end residues are part of each CDR3.

v_call: TRBV6-2/TRBV6-3; j_call: TRBJ1-1; cdr3_aa: CASVRRTEAFF
v_call: TRBV6-6; j_call: TRBJ1-5; cdr3_aa: CASSSQGDQPQHF
v_call: TRBV4-3; j_call: TRBJ1-1; cdr3_aa: CASSQVNGNTEAFF
v_call: TRBV11-2; j_call: TRBJ2-3; cdr3_aa: CASRRRTSGGAADTQYF
v_call: TRBV18; j_call: TRBJ1-1; cdr3_aa: CASSPGVDTEAFF
v_call: TRBV7-2; j_call: TRBJ2-5; cdr3_aa: CASSLTTGGGRETQYF
v_call: TRBV5-5; j_call: TRBJ1-6; cdr3_aa: CATSSIGSYNSPLHF
v_call: TRBV27; j_call: TRBJ2-7; cdr3_aa: CASSNLYEQYF
v_call: TRBV5-4; j_call: TRBJ2-2; cdr3_aa: CASSRQGERAGELFF
v_call: TRBV18; j_call: TRBJ2-3; cdr3_aa: CASSEPGLASHTQYF
v_call: TRBV7-2; j_call: TRBJ2-7; cdr3_aa: CASSADWSSYEQYF
v_call: TRBV27; j_call: TRBJ1-1; cdr3_aa: CASQTANTEAFF
v_call: TRBV20-1; j_call: TRBJ1-5; cdr3_aa: CSATTGNQPQHF
v_call: TRBV10-3; j_call: TRBJ2-7; cdr3_aa: CATGTSGSEQYF
v_call: TRBV7-9; j_call: TRBJ1-2; cdr3_aa: CASSLSEGYTF
v_call: TRBV7-2; j_call: TRBJ1-2; cdr3_aa: CASSTTTGTYGYTF
v_call: TRBV5-1; j_call: TRBJ2-4; cdr3_aa: CASGRGAIQYF
v_call: TRBV6-6; j_call: TRBJ2-2; cdr3_aa: CASRGQGASGELFF
v_call: TRBV7-6; j_call: TRBJ1-6; cdr3_aa: CASSLVTGEGNSPLHF
v_call: TRBV4-1; j_call: TRBJ1-3; cdr3_aa: CASSQEGSRNDGNTIYF
v_call: TRBV29-1; j_call: TRBJ1-2; cdr3_aa: CSVAWQANYGYTF
v_call: TRBV6-5; j_call: TRBJ2-3; cdr3_aa: CASSYNGDTQYF
v_call: TRBV5-1; j_call: TRBJ2-5; cdr3_aa: CASSFNQGQETQYF
v_call: TRBV28; j_call: TRBJ1-3; cdr3_aa: CASSWGVFSGNTIYF
v_call: TRBV6-5; j_call: TRBJ1-2; cdr3_aa: CASSYLEARGYTF
v_call: TRBV18; j_call: TRBJ1-1; cdr3_aa: CASSPLQGWMNTEAFF
v_call: TRBV19; j_call: TRBJ2-1; cdr3_aa: CASSIGVRVNEQFF
v_call: TRBV4-3; j_call: TRBJ1-1; cdr3_aa: CASSQARRTTEAFF
v_call: TRBV12-3/TRBV12-4; j_call: TRBJ1-1; cdr3_aa: CASRPQENTEAFF
v_call: TRBV9; j_call: TRBJ1-1; cdr3_aa: CASSVDPGQGREAFF
v_call: TRBV5-1; j_call: TRBJ2-3; cdr3_aa: CASYLQGGDTQYF
v_call: TRBV4-2; j_call: TRBJ2-3; cdr3_aa: CASSQEEVNTDTQYF
v_call: TRBV9; j_call: TRBJ2-6; cdr3_aa: CASSVGQGSGANVLTF
v_call: TRBV20-1; j_call: TRBJ2-5; cdr3_aa: CSVLSIGGETQYF
v_call: TRBV7-8; j_call: TRBJ2-1; cdr3_aa: CASSLRGGHYNEQFF
v_call: TRBV2; j_call: TRBJ1-5; cdr3_aa: CASSDQGLWEPQHF
v_call: TRBV5-1; j_call: TRBJ2-3; cdr3_aa: CASSRVGGLSTDTQYF
v_call: TRBV20-1; j_call: TRBJ2-7; cdr3_aa: CSARTADSYEQYF
v_call: TRBV10-3; j_call: TRBJ1-1; cdr3_aa: CAISGDRHNTEAFF
v_call: TRBV7-3; j_call: TRBJ2-5; cdr3_aa: CASSLRPEETQYF
v_call: TRBV11-2; j_call: TRBJ2-5; cdr3_aa: CASSSERLPETQYF
v_call: TRBV5-1; j_call: TRBJ2-7; cdr3_aa: CASSLAVTGGKYF
v_call: TRBV2; j_call: TRBJ1-5; cdr3_aa: CASSLAGQNQHF
v_call: TRBV3-1; j_call: TRBJ1-1; cdr3_aa: CASSQARVDEAFF
v_call: TRBV7-6; j_call: TRBJ1-5; cdr3_aa: CASSLERGGQPQHF
v_call: TRBV7-2; j_call: TRBJ2-3; cdr3_aa: CASSLSGPTQYF
v_call: TRBV28; j_call: TRBJ1-1; cdr3_aa: CASRPPRAMNTEAFF
v_call: TRBV5-1; j_call: TRBJ2-7; cdr3_aa: CASSWGTSETYEQYF
v_call: TRBV5-5; j_call: TRBJ1-6; cdr3_aa: CASSQGYSYNSPLHF
v_call: TRBV5-1; j_call: TRBJ2-3; cdr3_aa: CASSPKLTDTQYF
v_call: TRBV18; j_call: TRBJ1-5; cdr3_aa: CASSPTGGAGRPQHF
v_call: TRBV23-1; j_call: TRBJ1-5; cdr3_aa: CASTGGTGRDQPQHF
v_call: TRBV18; j_call: TRBJ1-5; cdr3_aa: CASSPQGDQPQHF
v_call: TRBV5-1; j_call: TRBJ2-3; cdr3_aa: CASSTAASTDTQYF